These 22 T cell receptor beta chains were all obtained from the same sample, sequenced in a study of spatial heterogeneity in lung cancer (dated 2019 in TCRdb). Overall study outcomes, separate from this receptor: The number of expanded intratumoral alpha and beta TCRs correlated with the tumor nonsynonymous mutation count.

Library preparation employed 5' RACE. The sequencing machine was a NextSeq 500. The raw public reads went through TCRdb reprocessing: fastp at Q25, MiXCR clone calling, in-frame beta chains kept. Each CDR3 protein gets just one entry, which takes the most common genes and DNA from the rows behind it. This sample gives fewer than 20,000 distinct CDR3 sequences in total; roughly 5.8% of them show up just once. About 9.4% of the sample lies in the top ten. This specimen's time point label, interpreted: sample taken at primary tumor resection. These receptors are not linked to any known antigen. This specimen consisted of lung tumor tissue, obtained at surgery. The receptors were sampled from a female donor with early-stage non-small cell lung cancer.

This clonotype is deemed medium-sized. CDR3: CASRTSGGTGELFF. Written as DNA, the CDR3 is TGCGCCAGCAGGACTAGCGGGGGCACCGGGGAGCTGTTTTTT. This chain connects TRBV5-1 to TRBJ2-2, with TRBD2 matching 12 bases. J was trimmed by 4 bases and V by 5 bases; bases with no gene match: 0. CDR1 and CDR2 from the germline V gene are SGHRS and YFSETQ. The CDR3 covers 14 residues.

This clonotype was recorded many times. This chain joins TRBV7-9 and TRBJ2-5; D tentatively fits TRBD1 or TRBD2 (5 bases each). V was shortened by 5 bases and J by 2 bases, with 9 bases between the two germline ends. CDR1 is SEHNR and CDR2 is FQNEAQ in the germline V gene (reference sequence). The CDR3 runs to 13 residues. The CDR3 nucleotides read TGTGCCAGCAGCCGGGACGAGCAAGAGACCCAGTACTTC. As protein: CASSRDEQETQYF.

This clonotype was detected many times. The CDR3 spells CASSLIGTGSLSPLHF. The CDR3 DNA reads TGTGCCAGCAGTTTAATAGGGACCGGGTCGCTATCACCCCTCCACTTT. This chain joins TRBV27 and TRBJ1-6; a weak D match, TRBD1 (5 bases). CDR1 MNHEY and CDR2 SMNVEV come from the germline V gene (reference sequence). There are 16 residues in the CDR3. Trimming took 2 bases from V and 10 from J, leaving 18 bases between them.

This clonotype was observed many times. This chain connects TRBV28 to TRBJ1-3; unclear D gene. This CDR3 is 15 amino acids long. With 3 bases removed from V and 0 bases from J, the gap between germline ends came to 9 bases. Looked up from germline, CDR1 is MDHEN and CDR2 is SYDVKM. The CDR3 DNA follows: TGTGCCAGCAGTTTTTCCGGGTCCTCTGGAAACACCATATATTTT. Its protein product is CASSFSGSSGNTIYF.

This clonotype was detected only a few times. The chain recombines TRBV12-3 or TRBV12-4 with TRBJ1-2, with TRBD1 matching over 9 bases. Losses at the gene ends were 6 bases for V and 4 bases for J; bases not matched to a gene: 3. The CDR3 loop spans 13 amino acids. The CDR3 coding sequence is TGTGCCAGCAGACTGGGACAGGGCTATGGCTACACCTTC. It yields the protein CASRLGQGYGYTF.

As for this clonotype: A much larger clonotype is one base distant, so this may be a read error. This rearrangement joins TRBV6-5 to TRBJ2-7; 10 nucleotides match TRBD2. From germline, CDR1 is MNHEY and CDR2 SVGAGI. The CDR3 has 16 residues. Unmatched junction bases numbered 9, after V lost 3 bases and J lost 4 bases. The CDR3 is CASSYRSGRAGYEQYF. The CDR3 DNA reads TGTGCCAGCAGTTATAGAAGCGGGAGGGCCGGGTACGAGCAGTACTTC.

This clonotype was counted many times. The J gene is TRBJ2-1, the V gene TRBV28; possibly TRBD1 for D (5 bases). Germline CDR1 and CDR2: MDHEN and SYDVKM. This CDR3 contains 14 residues. V lost 6 bases to trimming and J lost 8 bases, with 17 bases between them. CDR3 in amino acids: CASRLGWGVDEQFF. The CDR3 nucleotides read TGTGCCAGCAGACTGGGCTGGGGCGTCGATGAGCAGTTCTTC.

This clonotype was seen repeatedly, ten times or more. The chain joins TRBV12-3 or TRBV12-4 to TRBJ1-1, with D hard to call. Trimming removed 1 base from V and 6 bases from J, with 12 bases in between. CDR3 length: 14 residues. The chain's CDR3 is CASSLVLGGAEAFF. CDR3 nucleotide sequence: TGTGCCAGCAGTTTAGTTCTGGGCGGGGCTGAAGCTTTCTTT.

This clonotype appeared many times. V is TRBV20-1 and J is TRBJ2-7; 11 bases fit TRBD2. The CDR3 has 14 residues. Germline values: CDR1 DFQATT, CDR2 SNEGSKA (reference sequence). The junction had 6 bases not matched to a gene; V was cut back by 1 base and J by 7 bases. The CDR3 sequence: CSARVVVAGGEQYF. As DNA, the CDR3 is TGCAGTGCTAGAGTTGTGGTAGCGGGAGGGGAGCAGTACTTC.

By proportion, this clonotype is medium-sized. The rearrangement joins TRBV11-2 to TRBJ1-1, with D unclear. CDR1 and CDR2 from the germline V gene are SGHAT and FQNNGV. The CDR3 runs 15 residues. Trimming stripped 5 bases from V and 4 bases from J, with 17 bases between. CDR3 sequence (DNA): TGTGCCAGCAGCCCCCCCGGGCGGGGAGGCACTGAAGCTTTCTTT. This encodes CASSPPGRGGTEAFF.

Within the sample, this clonotype is medium-sized. This chain links TRBV28 with TRBJ2-1; 7 bases are a match to TRBD2. The CDR3 extends over 16 amino acids. V lost 6 bases, J lost 0 bases, and 8 bases stayed unmatched. Germline V gene data show CDR1 as MDHEN and CDR2 as SYDVKM. CDR3 DNA sequence: TGTGCCAGCAGCTCCGCTAGCGGAAGCTCCTACAATGAGCAGTTCTTC. Protein: CASSSASGSSYNEQFF.

Many counts were recorded for this clonotype. The genes are TRBV7-2 and TRBJ2-3, with 8 positions matching TRBD2. The CDR3 contains 16 residues. Germline-derived CDR1 and CDR2 are SGHTA and FQGNSA. V shed 1 base and J 3 bases; nucleotides not matched to a gene: 6. CDR3: CASSLVFAGGTDTQYF. The CDR3 DNA sequence: TGTGCCAGCAGCTTAGTCTTTGCGGGAGGAACAGATACGCAGTATTTT.

Ten or more counts support this clonotype. This chain uses TRBV28 with TRBJ2-5; TRBD2 agrees at 9 bases. V lost 4 bases and J lost 3; bases outside the gene matches: 0. This CDR3 comprises 13 residues. CDR1 is MDHEN and CDR2 is SYDVKM in the germline V gene. The CDR3 nucleotides are TGTGCCAGCAGTTGGACTAGCGAAGAGACCCAGTACTTC. It is translated as CASSWTSEETQYF.

This clonotype was seen ten or more times. The chain employs TRBV9 and TRBJ2-1, with D possibly called TRBD1 or TRBD2 (5 bases each). V lost 0 bases and J lost 5, with 15 bases in between. The CDR3 runs to 16 residues. Germline V gives CDR1 SGDLS, CDR2 YYNGEE. The CDR3 protein is CASSVELARGNNEQFF. CDR3 DNA: TGTGCCAGCAGCGTAGAGCTAGCAAGGGGTAACAATGAGCAGTTCTTC.

This clonotype has only a few counts. A much bigger clone sits one base away, suggesting this may be a read error. The chain has TRBV9 and TRBJ2-1; tentatively, D is TRBD2 (6 bases). CDR3 length: 15 amino acids. The ends were cut back, 0 bases at V and 2 bases at J, with 9 bases in the middle. CDR1 is SGDLS and CDR2 is YYNGEE in the germline V gene. CDR3 loop: CASSVGGNAYNEQFF. The CDR3 DNA follows: TGTGCCAGCAGCGTAGGCGGGAACGCCTACAATGAGCAGTTCTTC.

This clonotype was seen ten or more times. The chain links TRBV6-1 to TRBJ2-7, with 13 bases matching TRBD2. From germline, CDR1 is MNHNS and CDR2 SASEGT. V gave up 7 bases and J gave up 2 bases; unmatched junction bases: 5. This CDR3 contains 15 residues. The CDR3 reads CASITGLAGAYEQYF. The CDR3 DNA reads as TGTGCCAGCATTACCGGACTAGCGGGAGCCTACGAGCAGTACTTC.

This clonotype was seen at least ten times. The chain combines TRBV9 with TRBJ2-2; D tentatively reads TRBD1 or TRBD2 (6 bases each). Germline V gene data show CDR1 as SGDLS and CDR2 as YYNGEE. The CDR3 loop spans 14 amino acids. Deletions cut 6 bases from V and 4 bases from J, with 13 bases between. As DNA, the CDR3 is TGTGCCAGCACCCGTGGAGGGGGCACCGGGGAGCTGTTTTTT. Protein: CASTRGGGTGELFF.

The chain employs TRBV5-1 and TRBJ2-3, with D tentatively TRBD2 (6 bases). V was shortened by 1 base and J by 3 bases, with 9 bases between the two germline ends. CDR3 length: 14 residues. Germline V CDR1 and CDR2: SGHRS, YFSETQ. CDR3: CASSLLAETDTQYF. The CDR3 bases are TGCGCCAGCAGCTTGTTAGCGGAGACAGATACGCAGTATTTT. Full variable domain (remainder filled in from reference TRBV5-1 and TRBJ2-3): KAGVTQTPRYLIKTRGQQVTLSCSPISGHRSVSWYQQTPGQGLQFLFEYFSETQRNKGNFPGRFSGRQFSNSRSEMNVSTLELGDSALYLCASSLLAETDTQYFGPGTRLTVL.

This clonotype came up many times. This rearrangement joins TRBV7-9 to TRBJ2-3; 8 nucleotides agree with TRBD2. The germline V gene has CDR1 SEHNR and CDR2 FQNEAQ (reference sequence). J gave up 3 bases and V 0 bases, and 5 bases lay outside the gene matches. The CDR3 spans 16 residues. The CDR3 protein is CASSLAGAGVTDTQYF. CDR3 coding DNA: TGTGCCAGCAGCTTAGCGGGAGCGGGAGTGACAGATACGCAGTATTTT. The complete variable domain, with remaining parts taken from reference TRBV7-9 and TRBJ2-3, reads DTGVSQNPRHKITKRGQNVTFRCDPISEHNRLYWYRQTLGQGPEFLTYFQNEAQLEKSRLLSDRFSAERPKGSFSTLEIQRTEQGDSAMYLCASSLAGAGVTDTQYFGPGTRLTVL.

This clonotype was observed many times. The chain has TRBV10-2 and TRBJ2-2; D not certain. CDR3 size: 11 residues. Between the trimmed V and J ends, which lost 6 bases and 3 bases, there was a span of 2 bases. Per germline, CDR1 WSHSY and CDR2 SAAADI. This CDR3 is CASRDTGELFF. In DNA, the CDR3 is TGCGCCAGCAGGGACACCGGGGAGCTGTTTTTT.

This clonotype was seen many times. The V call is TRBV5-6, the J call TRBJ2-6; no definite D call. This CDR3 contains 15 residues. The V gene's germline CDR1 is SGHDT and CDR2 YYEEEE. Trimming removed 4 bases at V and 0 bases at J, with 8 bases between. CDR3 sequence (DNA): TGTGCCAGCAGCCGAACGAGCTCTGGGGCCAACGTCCTGACTTTC. Its protein is CASSRTSSGANVLTF. Full variable domain (remainder filled in from reference TRBV5-6 and TRBJ2-6): DAGVTQSPTHLIKTRGQQVTLRCSPKSGHDTVSWYQQALGQGPQFIFQYYEEEERQRGNFPDRFSGHQFPNYSSELNVNALLLGDSALYLCASSRTSSGANVLTFGAGSRLTVL.

This clonotype was recorded at least ten times. The chain recombines TRBV11-2 with TRBJ2-3; possibly TRBD1 or TRBD2 for D (5 bases each). The V and J ends lost 5 bases and 8 bases respectively, with 8 bases between them. CDR1 is SGHAT and CDR2 is FQNNGV in the germline V gene. This CDR3 is 11 amino acids long. In DNA, the CDR3 is TGTGCCAGCAGCCCGGGGCGTACGCAGTATTTT. Protein sequence: CASSPGRTQYF. The full variable domain, in which reference TRBV11-2 and TRBJ2-3 provide the parts outside the CDR3, is EAGVAQSPRYKIIEKRQSVAFWCNPISGHATLYWYQQILGQGPKLLIQFQNNGVVDDSQLPKDRFSAERLKGVDSTLKIQPAKLEDSAVYLCASSPGRTQYFGPGTRLTVL.